The present T cell receptor beta chain was sequenced within a study of CD4 T cells in relation to SARS-CoV-2 and coronaviruses. Study-wide context: PBMCs were cultured with antigen for nine to eleven days before TCR beta sequencing.

Sequencing used immunoSEQ multiplex PCR; TCRdb keeps in-frame clones, though not all of them. This table holds tens of thousands of clones, approximately 70% found once. Unexposed donor CD4+ T cells date from about 2010-2018, before the COVID-19 pandemic. After roughly ten days of culture, CD4+ T cells were isolated. Testing used SARS-CoV-2 S/N and four cold-coronavirus spikes on unexposed-donor CD4+ T cells, cells permitting. As regards this clone: Its target is not known.

CDR1 is LGHNA, CDR2 YSLEER, per germline. The V segment lost 4 bases and the J segment 5 bases; nucleotides outside the gene matches: 14. The CDR3 consists of 17 residues. The chain uses TRBV4-3 and TRBJ2-3; 8 positions agree with TRBD2. Material: CD4+ T cells from PBMCs, cultured in vitro. This clonotype was sampled from a human donor in good health. The CDR3 region is CASSPGTSGGFQDTQYF. The CDR3 DNA reads as TGCGCCAGCAGCCCTGGGACCAGCGGGGGTTTTCAAGATACGCAGTATTTT.